The following is a T cell receptor (beta chain) sequence with its context. No antigen is known for it. Base quality data are lacking; no much larger clone is found one base away. Based on the germline V gene (reference sequence), the CDR1 and CDR2 sequences are LNHDA and SQIVND. The CDR3 spans 17 residues, from the cysteine through the phenylalanine. CDR3 DNA only is kept here, 51 bases in frame from base 1. The germline V end is reduced by 4 bases and the J end by 6 bases; junction bases left unmatched: 13. The data stem from a study of blood T cell repertoires in COVID-19 (TCRdb year 2020). For the study in its entirety: Samples from collaborators originated in the United States, Italy and Spain and spanned both the acute and convalescent phases of COVID-19. The prospective study material was composed of cDNA or gDNA derived from T cells, B-cell-depleted T cells, or PBMCs. Deeply sampled blood TCRbeta repertoires from subjects exposed to, actively infected with, or recovered from COVID-19 were included in the dataset. The repertoires were made available in a free public database intended to serve as a resource for research on the immune response to SARS-CoV-2. The samples were drawn from the first 160 participants of the ongoing ImmuneRACE study and from over a thousand subjects provided by 6 global collaborators. A de-identified subject ID, COVID-19 status, age in years and sex were almost always included in the sample metadata. Where available, HLA class I and class II types were obtained from metadata supplied by the sample provider rather than from assay-based typing. The paper's findings and limits, for the study overall: The amount of clinical and demographic metadata varied by source and participant and was provided uncurated.

Enrolling through a virtual design, the prospective study's participants ranged in age from about 18 to 100 years and lived across 20 to 25 United States geographic areas. In the prospective study, cohorts were assigned on the basis of participant-reported clinical history obtained from a screening survey and a study questionnaire. Recovered participants in ImmuneRACE Cohort 3 were defined as having two consecutive negative NP/OP PCR tests, clearance from a healthcare professional, or resolution of symptoms. In the prospective study, mobile phlebotomists collected whole blood, serum and a nasopharyngeal or oropharyngeal swab from each participant. Prospective study participants could optionally give additional blood draws and questionnaires over an approximately 2-month period. Blood samples from the prospective study were shipped frozen or at room temperature prior to DNA extraction. The immunoSEQ Assay, a bias-controlled multiplex PCR, was used to amplify TCRbeta CDR3 regions from genomic DNA. Turning to the authors' computational methods: Within the assay, amplification of reference gene primers was used to estimate how many nucleated cells each sample contained. To quantify the absolute abundance of each unique TCRbeta CDR3 rearrangement, sequence reads were collapsed and filtered. For each sample, productive Simpson clonality was calculated as the square root of Simpson's diversity index over productive rearrangements. TCRdb took over this immuneACCESS table, retaining in-frame rearrangements with V and J assigned. Such tables are incomplete; in checked studies, under half of the missing clones stem from an unresolved V gene, and the remainder is unexplained. The DNA was the basis for D and trimming; V, J and clone size are from that table. The sample includes some 390,000 clones, with roughly 90% observed a single time. About 1.7% of the sample is in the top ten clones.

The sequencing sample was made of PBMCs or T cells enriched from blood (not recorded which). The chain couples TRBV19 to TRBJ2-3; 10 bases in the middle match TRBD2. This receptor was identified in a young woman who had recovered from COVID-19. The CDR3 corresponds to CASSSGPGAGGPDTQYF. The nucleotides are TGTGCCAGTAGTAGCGGTCCGGGAGCGGGAGGGCCTGATACGCAGTATTTT.